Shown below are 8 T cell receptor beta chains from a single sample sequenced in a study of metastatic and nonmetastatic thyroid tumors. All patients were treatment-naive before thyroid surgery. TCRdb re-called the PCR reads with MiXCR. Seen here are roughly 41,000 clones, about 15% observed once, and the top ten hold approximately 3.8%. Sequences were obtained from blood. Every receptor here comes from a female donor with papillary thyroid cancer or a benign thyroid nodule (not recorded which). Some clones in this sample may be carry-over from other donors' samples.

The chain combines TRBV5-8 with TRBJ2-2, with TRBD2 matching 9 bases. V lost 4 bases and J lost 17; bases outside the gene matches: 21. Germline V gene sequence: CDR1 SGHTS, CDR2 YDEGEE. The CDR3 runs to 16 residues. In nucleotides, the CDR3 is TGTGCCAGCAGCGACGAGCGGGAGGCCTCCACCGGGGAGCCTTTTTTT. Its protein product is CASSDEREASTGEPFF.

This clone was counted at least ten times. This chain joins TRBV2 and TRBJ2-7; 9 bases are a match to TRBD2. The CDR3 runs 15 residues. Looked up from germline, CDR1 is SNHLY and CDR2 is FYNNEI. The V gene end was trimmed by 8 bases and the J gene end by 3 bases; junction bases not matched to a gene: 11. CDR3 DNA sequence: TGTGCCAGCTCCGGTCGGCGGGAGGGCCTCTACGAGCAGTACTTC. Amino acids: CASSGRREGLYEQYF.

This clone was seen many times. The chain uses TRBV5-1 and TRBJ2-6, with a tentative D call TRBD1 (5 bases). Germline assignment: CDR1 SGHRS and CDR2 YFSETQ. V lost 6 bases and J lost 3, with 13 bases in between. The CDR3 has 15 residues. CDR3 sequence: CASTLWGGGANVLTF. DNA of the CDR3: TGCGCCAGCACCTTATGGGGCGGTGGGGCCAACGTCCTGACTTTC.

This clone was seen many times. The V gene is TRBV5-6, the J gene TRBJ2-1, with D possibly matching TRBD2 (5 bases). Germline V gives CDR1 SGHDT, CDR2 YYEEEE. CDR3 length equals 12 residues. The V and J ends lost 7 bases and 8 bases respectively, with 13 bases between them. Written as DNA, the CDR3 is TGTGCCAGCGGTCCCATCGGGGATGAGCAGTTCTTC. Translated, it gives CASGPIGDEQFF.

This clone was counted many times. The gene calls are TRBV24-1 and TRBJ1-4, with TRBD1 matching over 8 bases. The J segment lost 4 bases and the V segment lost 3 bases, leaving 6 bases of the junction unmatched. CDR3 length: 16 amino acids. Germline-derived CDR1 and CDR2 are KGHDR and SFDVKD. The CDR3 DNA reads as TGTGCCACCAGTGATCCACCGACAGGGGTTAATGAAAAACTGTTTTTT. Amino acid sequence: CATSDPPTGVNEKLFF.

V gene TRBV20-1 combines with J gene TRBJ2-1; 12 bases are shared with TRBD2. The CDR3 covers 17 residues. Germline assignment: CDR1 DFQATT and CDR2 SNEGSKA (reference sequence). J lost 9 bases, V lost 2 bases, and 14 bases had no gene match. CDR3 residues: CSARPTSGGAVRSEQFF. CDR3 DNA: TGCAGTGCTAGACCGACTAGCGGGGGTGCCGTCCGCAGTGAGCAGTTCTTC.

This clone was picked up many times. CDR3 in amino acids: CATSRDNRGTQYF. CDR3 nucleotide sequence: TGTGCCACCAGCAGAGACAACCGCGGGACCCAGTACTTC. V is TRBV15 and J is TRBJ2-5; no clear D gene. V was trimmed by 0 bases and J by 7 bases, leaving 9 bases between them. Germline CDR1 and CDR2: LNHNV and YYDKDF (reference sequence). The CDR3 consists of 13 residues.

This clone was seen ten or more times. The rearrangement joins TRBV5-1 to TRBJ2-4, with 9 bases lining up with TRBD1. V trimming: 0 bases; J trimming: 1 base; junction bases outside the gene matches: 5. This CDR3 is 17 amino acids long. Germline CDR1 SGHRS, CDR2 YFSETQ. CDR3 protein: CASSLVGQGEAKNIQYF. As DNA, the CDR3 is TGCGCCAGCAGCTTGGTGGGACAGGGTGAGGCCAAAAACATTCAGTACTTC. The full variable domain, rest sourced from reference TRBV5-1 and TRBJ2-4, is KAGVTQTPRYLIKTRGQQVTLSCSPISGHRSVSWYQQTPGQGLQFLFEYFSETQRNKGNFPGRFSGRQFSNSRSEMNVSTLELGDSALYLCASSLVGQGEAKNIQYFGAGTRLSVL.